This TCR beta chain comes out of a study of blood T cell repertoires in COVID-19. Profiling relied on immunoSEQ multiplex PCR, and the TCRdb table lists in-frame clones only, not all of them. Of approximately 240,000 clones in the sample, around 80% are singletons; the top ten hold 0.95% to 1.5%. The V segment lost 6 bases and the J segment 2 bases; nucleotides outside the gene matches: 4. Germline CDR1 and CDR2: WSHSY and SAAADI. This CDR3 comprises 15 residues. The receptor was isolated from a woman aged 25-40 years with COVID-19, enrolled during active disease. The V gene is TRBV10-2, the J gene TRBJ2-1; 10 bases map to TRBD2. Sequencing was done on a sample of peripheral blood. CDR3 loop: CASSTSGRAYNEQFF. In DNA, the CDR3 is TGCGCCAGCAGCACCAGCGGGAGGGCCTACAATGAGCAGTTCTTC.